This TCR beta chain is from a study of shared clonotypes between healthy human individuals. Trimming shortened V by 3 bases and J by 5 bases, and 17 bases separated the two germline ends. This CDR3 has 15 amino acids. Looked up from germline, CDR1 is WNHNN and CDR2 is SYGVQD (reference sequence). Profiled with immunoSEQ multiplex PCR; TCRdb holds only in-frame clones, not every one. The table lists about 2.4 million clones, around 94% of them singletons. The sequence came from a man between 18 and 35 years old in good health. Sequencing used naive CD4+ T cells sorted from blood. Subset meaning: CD45RA+ positively selected. This sequence joins TRBV10-1 and TRBJ2-7; tentative D call: TRBD2 (5 bases). CDR3 amino acids: CASSENAGINNEQYF. CDR3 bases: TGCGCCAGCAGTGAAAATGCCGGGATAAACAACGAGCAGTACTTC.